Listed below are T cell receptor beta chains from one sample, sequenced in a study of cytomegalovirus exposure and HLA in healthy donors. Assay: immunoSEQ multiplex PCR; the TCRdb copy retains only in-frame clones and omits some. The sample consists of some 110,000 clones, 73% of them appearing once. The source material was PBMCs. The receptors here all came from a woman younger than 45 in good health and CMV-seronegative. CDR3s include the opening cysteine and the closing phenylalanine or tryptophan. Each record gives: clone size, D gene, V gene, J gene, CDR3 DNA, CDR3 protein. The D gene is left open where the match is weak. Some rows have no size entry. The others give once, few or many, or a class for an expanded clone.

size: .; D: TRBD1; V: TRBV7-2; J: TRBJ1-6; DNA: TGTGCCAGCAGCTTCGGGACAGGGGGCGCAATTCGTTCACCCCTCCACTTT; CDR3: CASSFGTGGAIRSPLHF
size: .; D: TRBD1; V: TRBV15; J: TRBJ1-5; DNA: TGTGCCACCAGCAGAGATGTGGGACAGGGAATCGGCAATCAGCCCCAGCATTTT; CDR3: CATSRDVGQGIGNQPQHF
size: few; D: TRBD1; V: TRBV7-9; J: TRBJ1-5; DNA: TGTTCCAGCAGCTCAGATGGGGGACAGGGCCGCAGCAATCAGCCCCAGCATTTT; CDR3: CSSSSDGGQGRSNQPQHF
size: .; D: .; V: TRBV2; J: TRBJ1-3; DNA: TGTGCCAGCACCCCGGACTACTCTGGAAACACCATATATTTT; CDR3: CASTPDYSGNTIYF
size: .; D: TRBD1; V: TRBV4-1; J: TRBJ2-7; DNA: TGCGCCAGCAGCCAAGATGTCGGGGACAGGCCTCTCTACGAGCAGTACTTC; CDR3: CASSQDVGDRPLYEQYF
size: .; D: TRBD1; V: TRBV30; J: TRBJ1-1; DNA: TGTGCCTGGGCCGGGACAGGGAACACTGAAGCTTTCTTT; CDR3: CAWAGTGNTEAFF
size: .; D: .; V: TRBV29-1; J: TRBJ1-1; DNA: TGCAGCGGGACAAGGAACACTGAAGCTTTCTTT; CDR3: CSGTRNTEAFF
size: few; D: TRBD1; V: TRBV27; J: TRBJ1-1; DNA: TGTGCCAGCAGTTTGCCGGGACAGGGTAACACTGAAGCTTTCTTT; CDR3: CASSLPGQGNTEAFF
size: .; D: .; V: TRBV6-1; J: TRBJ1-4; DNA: TGTGCCAGCACCTACAGGGAGACAACTAATGAAAAACTGTTTTTT; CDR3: CASTYRETTNEKLFF
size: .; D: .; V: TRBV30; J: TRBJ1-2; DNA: TGTGCCTGGTTGGAGGACTATGGCTACACCTTC; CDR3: CAWLEDYGYTF
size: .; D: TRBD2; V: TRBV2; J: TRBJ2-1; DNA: TGTGCCAGCAGTTGGTCTAGCGGAAGATGGGAGCAGTTCTTC; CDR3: CASSWSSGRWEQFF
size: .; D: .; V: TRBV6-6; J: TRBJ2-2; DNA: TGTGCCAGCAGGAAACAGGCGGAGAACACCGGGGAGCTGTTTTTT; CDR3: CASRKQAENTGELFF
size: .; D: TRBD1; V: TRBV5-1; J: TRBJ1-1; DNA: TGCGCCAGCAGCCTCGGGACAGTGAACACTGAAGCTTTCTTT; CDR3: CASSLGTVNTEAFF
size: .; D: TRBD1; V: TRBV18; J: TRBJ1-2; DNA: TGTGCCAGCTCACTGCGACAGGGCGGCTATGGCTACACCTTC; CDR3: CASSLRQGGYGYTF
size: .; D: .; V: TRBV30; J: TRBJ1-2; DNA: TGTGCCTGGAGTGTACGGTCCTCCTATGGCTACACCTTC; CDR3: CAWSVRSSYGYTF
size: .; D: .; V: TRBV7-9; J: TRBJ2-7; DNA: TGTGCCAGCAGCCAGGACAGCTACGAGCAGTACTTC; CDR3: CASSQDSYEQYF
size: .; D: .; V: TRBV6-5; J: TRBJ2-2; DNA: TGTGCCAGCTCGGTTCGGGGGGAGCTGTTTTTT; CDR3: CASSVRGELFF
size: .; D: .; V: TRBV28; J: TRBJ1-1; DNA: TGTGCCAGCAGTACGAGTGGGACAACGGCTTTCTTT; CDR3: CASSTSGTTAFF
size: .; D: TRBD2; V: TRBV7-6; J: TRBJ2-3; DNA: TGTGCCAGCAGCCAGGGACTAGCGGGTGAAAGGGATACGCAGTATTTT; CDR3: CASSQGLAGERDTQYF
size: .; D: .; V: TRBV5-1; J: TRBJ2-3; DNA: TGCGCCAGCAGCTCCTACACAGATACGCAGTATTTT; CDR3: CASSSYTDTQYF
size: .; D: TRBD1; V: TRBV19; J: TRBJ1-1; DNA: TGTGCCAGTAGTATAGATCGACCGGGACAGGGGACCCCTGAAGCTTTCTTT; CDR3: CASSIDRPGQGTPEAFF
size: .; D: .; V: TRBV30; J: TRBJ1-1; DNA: TGTGCCTGGAGTTACATGAACACTGAAGCTTTCTTT; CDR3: CAWSYMNTEAFF
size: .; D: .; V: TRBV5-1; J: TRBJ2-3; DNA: TGCGCCAGCAGCTTGGGAACTAACCCAGATACGCAGTATTTT; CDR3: CASSLGTNPDTQYF
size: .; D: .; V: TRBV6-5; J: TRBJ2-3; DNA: TGTGCCAGCCGACTTAACACAGATACGCAGTATTTT; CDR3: CASRLNTDTQYF
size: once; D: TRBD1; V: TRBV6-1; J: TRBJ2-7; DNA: TGTGCCAGCAGTGGTTACCGGGACAGAGACTCCTACGAGCAGTACTTC; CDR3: CASSGYRDRDSYEQYF
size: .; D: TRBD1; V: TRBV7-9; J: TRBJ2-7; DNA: TGTTCCAGCAGTAAGGGACAGGCACCCTACGAGCAGTACTTC; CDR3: CSSSKGQAPYEQYF
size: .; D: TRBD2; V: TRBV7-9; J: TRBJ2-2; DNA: TGTGCCAGCAGCTGGGGGACTACCTGGAGCACCGGGGAGCTGTTTTTT; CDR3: CASSWGTTWSTGELFF
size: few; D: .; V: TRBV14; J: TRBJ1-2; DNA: TGTGCCAGCAGCCAACAGGGAGGAAGGTATGGCTACACCTTC; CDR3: CASSQQGGRYGYTF